The clone carrying this TCR beta chain was detected only a few times. As yet, its antigen is unknown. V lost 7 bases and J 10 bases, leaving 23 bases between the germline ends. Germline V CDR1 and CDR2: MDHEN, SYDVKM. This CDR3 is built from 15 residues. This specimen comes from a study of beta chain features in type 1 diabetes. Study conclusions and caveats: Relative to healthy donors, patients appeared to have naive, central memory and Treg TCRB repertoires that were more similar.

Every isolated RNA sample was fully reverse transcribed, so sequencing captured expressed TCRB transcripts. Measured with immunoSEQ multiplex PCR; TCRdb has only the in-frame clones, and not every one. The sample records about 200,000 clones, roughly a tenth being singletons. This clonotype originated in a man aged 18-30 years in good health. Sample: central memory CD4+ T cells from blood. The rearrangement joins TRBV28 to TRBJ2-1; no clear D. The CDR3 DNA reads as TGTGCCAGCACATCCGGACCGAACTCCCGTCGGGAGCAGTTCTTC. This encodes CASTSGPNSRREQFF.